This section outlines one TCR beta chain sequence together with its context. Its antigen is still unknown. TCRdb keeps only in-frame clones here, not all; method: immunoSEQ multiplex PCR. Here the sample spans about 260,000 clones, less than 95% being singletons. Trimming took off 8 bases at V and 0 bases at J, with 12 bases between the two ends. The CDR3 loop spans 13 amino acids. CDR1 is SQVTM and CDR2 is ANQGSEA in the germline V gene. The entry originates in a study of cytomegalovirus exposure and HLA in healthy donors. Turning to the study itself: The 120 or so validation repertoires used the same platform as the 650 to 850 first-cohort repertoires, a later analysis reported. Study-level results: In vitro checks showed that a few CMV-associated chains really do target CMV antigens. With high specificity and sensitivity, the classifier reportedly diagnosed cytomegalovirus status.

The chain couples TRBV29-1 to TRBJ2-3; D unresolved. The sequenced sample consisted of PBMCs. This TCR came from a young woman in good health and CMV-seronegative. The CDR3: CSHESASTDTQYF. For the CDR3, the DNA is TGCAGCCACGAGAGCGCCAGCACAGATACGCAGTATTTT.